This is a list of T cell receptor beta chains from one sample in a study of blood T cell repertoires in COVID-19. Clones were sequenced by immunoSEQ multiplex PCR, and TCRdb holds only the in-frame ones, with some missing. The sample lists approximately 500,000 clones, 75% to 90% occurring once. The source material was peripheral blood. The source is a human donor in a cohort sampled during active COVID-19. The conserved cysteine and the conserved F or W are not part of the CDR3 here. A D gene is named only where the DNA matches it firmly. Clone size appears in some rows only: once, few, many, or a class for an expanded clone.

clone_size,j_call,d_call,v_call,cdr3_aa
NA,TRBJ2-7,TRBD2,TRBV28,ASSTPEAGSKEQY
NA,TRBJ2-7,TRBD2,TRBV7-2,ASRLMGLSSYEQY
NA,TRBJ2-7,TRBD1,TRBV6-5,ASSYSWTGVGEQY
many,TRBJ2-2,TRBD1,TRBV14,ATSSTGAQNTGELF
few,TRBJ1-5,TRBD1,TRBV4-1,ASSPTQLRGPGQPQH
NA,TRBJ2-2,NA,TRBV7-2,ASSLGLLGNTGELF
NA,TRBJ2-1,NA,TRBV2,ASSQGQSSYNEQF
NA,TRBJ2-5,NA,TRBV28,ASSPLREGVETQY
NA,TRBJ1-1,NA,TRBV5-1,ASSSGTKNTEAF
NA,TRBJ2-1,TRBD2,TRBV5-6,ASSLTAGGNNEQF
NA,TRBJ1-1,NA,TRBV7-3,ASSLIPSTNLAGTEAF
once,TRBJ1-5,NA,TRBV10-3,AISETQGSQPQH
NA,TRBJ2-5,NA,TRBV18,ASRTVEETQY
NA,TRBJ2-1,NA,TRBV19,ASSRGTYSYNEQF
NA,TRBJ1-2,NA,TRBV19,ASSWLAGNGYT
NA,TRBJ2-1,NA,TRBV13,ASGLGLTTYNEQF
NA,TRBJ1-1,NA,TRBV25-1,ASSEGPVNTEAF
NA,TRBJ1-2,NA,TRBV5-4,ASSLPGFYGYT
NA,TRBJ1-2,NA,TRBV28,ASRRAHGYT
NA,TRBJ1-1,TRBD1,TRBV7-3,ASSLTGDRAKAF
NA,TRBJ2-1,NA,TRBV10-3,AISEGRDRDEQF
NA,TRBJ1-6,NA,TRBV3-1/TRBV3-2,ASSQRGYYNSPLH
NA,TRBJ1-4,TRBD1,TRBV7-2,ASSLNGRDSGNEKLF
NA,TRBJ2-1,NA,TRBV28,ASSSFIHLGDNEQF
NA,TRBJ1-6,NA,TRBV6-5,ASSRGGSYNSPLH
NA,TRBJ2-1,TRBD1,TRBV7-9,ASSSPRDRVENEQF
NA,TRBJ1-2,NA,TRBV19,ASSIDLAGYGYT
NA,TRBJ1-3,NA,TRBV9,ASSDGAGNTIY
NA,TRBJ1-6,TRBD1,TRBV30,AGQEMGNSPLH
NA,TRBJ2-3,NA,TRBV6-5,ASSYLYTDTQY
once,TRBJ1-5,NA,TRBV19,ASSIDGGVGNQPQH
NA,TRBJ1-1,NA,TRBV19,ASNIDRNSNTEAF
NA,TRBJ2-2,TRBD2,TRBV7-9,ASSLDGRAMVTGELF
NA,TRBJ2-3,TRBD2,TRBV7-2,ASSLFPPRTSGRTQY
NA,TRBJ2-7,NA,TRBV20-1,SASTSEKQY
NA,TRBJ1-4,TRBD1,TRBV19,ASRPGQGVNEKLF
few,TRBJ1-1,TRBD1,TRBV7-9,AGQGVNLNTEAF
NA,TRBJ2-5,NA,TRBV14,ASSQDLSGSQETQY
few,TRBJ2-3,NA,TRBV6-4,ASSDRDTSTTDTQY
NA,TRBJ2-2,TRBD1,TRBV3-1/TRBV3-2,ASSLLDRAGELF
NA,TRBJ1-2,TRBD1,TRBV4-2,ASSQDIQGADGYT
few,TRBJ1-4,NA,TRBV6-5,ASSFQTTGFQEKLF
NA,TRBJ1-2,TRBD1,TRBV29-1,SVLKTGGVYGYT
NA,TRBJ1-1,TRBD1,TRBV19,ASSSGQGALNTEAF
once,TRBJ2-1,TRBD2,TRBV19,ASSGLAGVSYNEQF
NA,TRBJ2-7,TRBD1,TRBV11-3,ASSLDRTGGKQY
NA,TRBJ2-2,TRBD2,TRBV6-2/TRBV6-3,ASSWTSGEELF
NA,TRBJ2-5,TRBD2,TRBV29-1,SVEVFRGLAGRKETQY
NA,TRBJ2-1,NA,TRBV9,ASSVGGQVDGNEQF
NA,TRBJ1-1,NA,TRBV5-1,ASSLGNGRDTEAF
NA,TRBJ1-2,TRBD1,TRBV30,AWSAWDRGFGYT
NA,TRBJ2-2,NA,TRBV28,ASRSTGELF